The 4 T cell receptor beta chains presented below share a single source sample, sequenced in a study of blood T cell repertoires in COVID-19 (dated by TCRdb to about 2020). Library generation was performed with the immunoSEQ multiplex PCR assay. As stored in TCRdb, this immuneACCESS dataset retains in-frame rearrangements with V and J assigned. A fraction of the clones does not appear; measured against another copy, unresolved V genes explain less than half of the discrepancy, and the remainder lacks a known reason. Recorded for this sample are approximately 190,000 clones; around nine tenths of them occurred a single time. Under 25% of the sample lies in the top ten. The sequencing sample was made of peripheral blood. The receptors stem from a man in his fifties or sixties with active or convalescent COVID-19.

The chain joins TRBV18 to TRBJ2-3; the D is unclear. The CDR3 spans 12 residues. Germline-derived CDR1 and CDR2 are KGHSH and LQKENI. Trimming took 6 bases from V and 3 from J, leaving 7 bases between them. The CDR3 loop reads CASSRRTDTQYF. The CDR3 DNA follows: TGTGCCAGCTCCCGTCGTACAGATACGCAGTATTTT.

This sequence joins TRBV7-8 and TRBJ2-3; perhaps TRBD1 as D (6 bases). V dropped 2 bases and J dropped 8 bases, with 8 bases sitting between them. CDR1 is SGHVS and CDR2 is FQNEAQ in the germline V gene. CDR3 length: 12 amino acids. CDR3 coding DNA: TGTGCCAGCAGCTTATCAGGGGTTACGCAGTATTTT. Translated: CASSLSGVTQYF.

This clone was observed once. V and J are TRBV5-4 and TRBJ1-5; D remains unclear. The CDR3 consists of 17 residues. The V and J ends lost 4 bases and 2 bases respectively, with 19 bases between them. Germline lookup yields CDR1 SGHNT and CDR2 YYREEE (reference sequence). The DNA for the CDR3 is TGTGCCAGCAGCCCCCCCGGACGGGAGAGGGGCAATCAGCCCCAGCATTTT. Translating gives CASSPPGRERGNQPQHF.

The V call is TRBV4-2, the J call TRBJ1-3, with D possibly being TRBD1 (5 bases). V was shortened by 1 base and J by 8 bases, with 12 bases between the two germline ends. The germline V gene has CDR1 LGHNA and CDR2 YNFKEQ. This CDR3 is 14 amino acids long. This chain's CDR3 is CASSQGGDWDTIYF. CDR3 coding DNA: TGTGCCAGCAGCCAAGGGGGCGATTGGGACACCATATATTTT.